Each of the 7 T cell receptor beta chains below was sequenced from the same sample in a study of regulatory T cells in long-lasting Graves disease. CDR3 regions were amplified by Arm-PCR using iRepertoire HTBI primers to build TCR beta libraries. TCRdb processed the multiplex PCR reads anew with MiXCR; each CDR3 protein has one entry. Seen here are under 450,000 distinct CDR3 sequences, roughly 12% observed once, and the top ten hold under 20%. The time point here: newly diagnosed GD, antithyroid drugs for less than 3 months. RNA from PBMCs was the source of the TCR library. This same sample was also part of a study on T cells in Graves' hyperthyroidism and ophthalmopathy.

The source material was peripheral blood mononuclear cells (PBMCs), sampled at new diagnosis, from a patient treated with antithyroid drugs. These receptors were obtained from a woman between 18 and 29 years old with Graves disease.

There are many counts of this clonotype. CDR3 in DNA: TGCGCCAGCAGCCAAAGATACGGGGGACAGTACACAGATACGCAGTATTTT. Protein: CASSQRYGGQYTDTQYF. This chain links TRBV4-3 with TRBJ2-3, with a possible D match to TRBD1 (7 bases). V lost 2 bases, J lost 2 bases, and 17 bases lay in between. This CDR3 has 17 residues. Germline V gives CDR1 LGHNA, CDR2 YSLEER.

This clonotype was seen repeatedly, ten times or more. This sequence joins TRBV10-2 and TRBJ2-1, with a weak D call TRBD1 (5 bases). The CDR3 is 12 residues long. The ends were cut back, 7 bases at V and 6 bases at J, with 10 bases in the middle. The germline CDR1 and CDR2 sequences are WSHSY and SAAADI. The CDR3 loop is CASTQGSNEQFF. Here the CDR3 DNA reads TGCGCCAGCACGCAGGGAAGCAATGAGCAGTTCTTC.

This clonotype was detected a few times. This chain uses TRBV15 with TRBJ2-5; a possible D gene is TRBD2 (5 bases). From germline, CDR1 is LNHNV and CDR2 YYDKDF (reference sequence). Trimming took off 5 bases at V and 5 bases at J, with 18 bases between the two ends. CDR3 length: 15 residues. The CDR3 bases are TGTGCCACCAGCCAAGGAGGCCGAGCCCGGGAGACCCAGTACTTC. It yields the protein CATSQGGRARETQYF.

Only a few counts were recorded for this clonotype. The chain employs TRBV28 and TRBJ2-7, with D possibly TRBD1 on 6 matching bases. The germline V gene encodes CDR1 MDHEN and CDR2 SYDVKM. The CDR3 is 14 residues long. V lost 5 bases to trimming and J lost 4 bases, with 15 bases between them. CDR3 sequence reads: CASSIRMGAYEQYF. DNA of the CDR3: TGTGCCAGCAGTATTCGGATGGGGGCTTACGAGCAGTACTTC.

The J gene is TRBJ2-7, the V gene TRBV20-1, with 11 bases aligning to TRBD2. CDR3 length equals 18 residues. Germline CDR1 and CDR2: DFQATT and SNEGSKA (reference sequence). V lost 2 bases and J lost 4; bases outside the gene matches: 16. Here the CDR3 reads CSARLLAGGSSSWYEQYF. The CDR3 DNA reads TGCAGTGCTAGACTTCTAGCGGGAGGTTCATCCTCGTGGTACGAGCAGTACTTC.

This clonotype was counted a few times. The chain has TRBV6-1 and TRBJ2-2; 9 bases are a match to TRBD2. CDR1 and CDR2 from the germline V gene are MNHNS and SASEGT. V shed 6 bases, J shed 7 bases, and the junction held 9 bases outside the gene matches. The CDR3 is 15 amino acids. CDR3 residues: CASRAGTSLGGELFF. CDR3 DNA sequence: TGTGCCAGCAGGGCCGGGACTAGCCTTGGCGGGGAGCTGTTTTTT.

This clonotype showed up many times. The chain combines TRBV20-1 with TRBJ1-4, with D possibly matching TRBD1 (5 bases). The CDR3 consists of 16 residues. Germline V gene data show CDR1 as DFQATT and CDR2 as SNEGSKA (reference sequence). Deletions cut 3 bases from V and 3 bases from J, with 17 bases between. The CDR3 loop is CSARLPRGWANEKLFF. The CDR3 DNA sequence: TGCAGTGCTAGGCTTCCAAGGGGTTGGGCTAATGAAAAACTGTTTTTT.